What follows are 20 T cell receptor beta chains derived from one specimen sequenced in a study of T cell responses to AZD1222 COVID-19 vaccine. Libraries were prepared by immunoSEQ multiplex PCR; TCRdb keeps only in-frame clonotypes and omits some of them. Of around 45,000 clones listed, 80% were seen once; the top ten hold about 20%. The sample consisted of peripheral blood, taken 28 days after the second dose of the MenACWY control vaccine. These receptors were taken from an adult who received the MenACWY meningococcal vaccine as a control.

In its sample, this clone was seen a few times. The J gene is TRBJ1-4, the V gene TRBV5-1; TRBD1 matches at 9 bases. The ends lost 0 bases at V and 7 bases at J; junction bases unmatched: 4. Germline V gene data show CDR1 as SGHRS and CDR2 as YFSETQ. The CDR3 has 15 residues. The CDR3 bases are TGCGCCAGCAGCTTGGATGGACAGGGGCCTGAAAAACTGTTTTTT. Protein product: CASSLDGQGPEKLFF.

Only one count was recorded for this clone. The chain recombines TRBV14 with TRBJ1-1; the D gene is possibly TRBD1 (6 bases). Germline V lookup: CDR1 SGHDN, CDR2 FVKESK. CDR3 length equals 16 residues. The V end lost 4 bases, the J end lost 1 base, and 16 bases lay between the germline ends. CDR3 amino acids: CASSRRTGHQNTEAFF. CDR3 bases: TGTGCCAGCAGCCGACGTACGGGACACCAGAACACTGAAGCTTTCTTT.

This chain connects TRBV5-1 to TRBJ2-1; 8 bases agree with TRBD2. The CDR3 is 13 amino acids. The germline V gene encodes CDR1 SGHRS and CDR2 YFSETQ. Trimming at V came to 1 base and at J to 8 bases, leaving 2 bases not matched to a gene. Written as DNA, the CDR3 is TGCGCCAGCAGCTTGTTCGGGGGGGATGAGCAGTTCTTC. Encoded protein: CASSLFGGDEQFF.

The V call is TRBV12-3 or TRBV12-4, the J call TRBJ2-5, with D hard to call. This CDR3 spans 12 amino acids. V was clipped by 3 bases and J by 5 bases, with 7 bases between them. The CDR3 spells CASSLKGETQYF. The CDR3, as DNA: TGTGCCAGCAGTTTGAAAGGGGAGACCCAGTACTTC.

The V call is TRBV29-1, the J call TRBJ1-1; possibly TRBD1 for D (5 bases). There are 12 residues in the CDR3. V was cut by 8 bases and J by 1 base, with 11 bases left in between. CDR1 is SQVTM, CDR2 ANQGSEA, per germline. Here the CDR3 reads CSSRGANTEAFF. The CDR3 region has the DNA TGCAGCTCGAGGGGCGCGAACACTGAAGCTTTCTTT.

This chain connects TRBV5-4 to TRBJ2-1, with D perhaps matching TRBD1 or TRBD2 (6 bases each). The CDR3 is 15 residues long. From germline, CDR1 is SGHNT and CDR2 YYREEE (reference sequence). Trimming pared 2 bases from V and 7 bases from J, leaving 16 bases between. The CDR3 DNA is TGTGCCAGCAGCTTTTTAGGGGGACTTGATAATGAGCAGTTCTTC. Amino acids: CASSFLGGLDNEQFF. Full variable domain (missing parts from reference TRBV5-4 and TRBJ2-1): ETGVTQSPTHLIKTRGQQVTLRCSSQSGHNTVSWYQQALGQGPQFIFQYYREEENGRGNFPPRFSGLQFPNYSSELNVNALELDDSALYLCASSFLGGLDNEQFFGPGTRLTVL.

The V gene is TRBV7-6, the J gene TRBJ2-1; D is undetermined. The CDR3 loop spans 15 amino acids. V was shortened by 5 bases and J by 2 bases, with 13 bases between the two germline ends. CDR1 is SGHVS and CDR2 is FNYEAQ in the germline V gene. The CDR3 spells CASSPSLGTYNEQFF. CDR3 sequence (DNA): TGTGCCAGCAGCCCTTCCCTGGGGACCTACAATGAGCAGTTCTTC.

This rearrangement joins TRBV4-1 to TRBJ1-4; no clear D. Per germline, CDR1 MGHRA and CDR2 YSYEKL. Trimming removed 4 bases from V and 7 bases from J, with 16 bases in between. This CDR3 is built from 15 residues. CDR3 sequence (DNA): TGCGCCAGCAGCCCCCATGGGGTGGGGAGTGAAAAACTGTTTTTT. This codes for CASSPHGVGSEKLFF.

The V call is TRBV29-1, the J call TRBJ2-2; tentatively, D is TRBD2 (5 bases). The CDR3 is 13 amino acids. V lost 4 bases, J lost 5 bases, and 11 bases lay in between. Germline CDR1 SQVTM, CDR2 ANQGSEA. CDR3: CSVGGPGTGELFF. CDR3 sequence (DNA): TGCAGCGTTGGAGGGCCAGGAACCGGGGAGCTGTTTTTT.

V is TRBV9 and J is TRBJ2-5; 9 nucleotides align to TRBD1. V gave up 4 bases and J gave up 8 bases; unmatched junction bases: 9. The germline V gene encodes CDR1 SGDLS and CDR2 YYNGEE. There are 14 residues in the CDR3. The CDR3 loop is CASSPDRGKRTQYF. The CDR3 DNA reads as TGTGCCAGCAGCCCTGACAGGGGGAAGAGAACCCAGTACTTC.

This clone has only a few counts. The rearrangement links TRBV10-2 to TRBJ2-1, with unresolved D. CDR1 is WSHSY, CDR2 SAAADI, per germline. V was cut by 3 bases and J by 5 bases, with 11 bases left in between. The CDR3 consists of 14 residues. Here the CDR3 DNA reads TGCGCCAGCAGTGATGACACACTGGACAATGAGCAGTTCTTC. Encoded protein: CASSDDTLDNEQFF.

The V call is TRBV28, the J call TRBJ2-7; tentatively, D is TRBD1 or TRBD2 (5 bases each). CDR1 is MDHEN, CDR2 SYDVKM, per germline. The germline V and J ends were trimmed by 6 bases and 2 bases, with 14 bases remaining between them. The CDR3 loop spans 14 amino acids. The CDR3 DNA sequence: TGTGCCAGCAGCTTTAGGGACCCACCCTACGAGCAGTACTTC. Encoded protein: CASSFRDPPYEQYF.

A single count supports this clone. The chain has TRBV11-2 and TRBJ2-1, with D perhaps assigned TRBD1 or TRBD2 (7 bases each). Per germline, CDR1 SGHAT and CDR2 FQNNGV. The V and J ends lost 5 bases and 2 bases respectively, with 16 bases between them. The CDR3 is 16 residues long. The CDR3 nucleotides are TGTGCCAGCAGCCCGAAGCCAGGGGGGGCCTACAATGAGCAGTTCTTC. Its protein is CASSPKPGGAYNEQFF.

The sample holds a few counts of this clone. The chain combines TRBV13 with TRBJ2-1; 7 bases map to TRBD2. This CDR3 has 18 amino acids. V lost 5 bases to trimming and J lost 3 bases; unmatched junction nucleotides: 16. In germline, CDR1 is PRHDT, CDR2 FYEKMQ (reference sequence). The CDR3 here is CASSRGNMALAVYNEQFF. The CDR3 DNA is TGTGCCAGCAGCAGGGGAAACATGGCGCTAGCGGTCTACAATGAGCAGTTCTTC.

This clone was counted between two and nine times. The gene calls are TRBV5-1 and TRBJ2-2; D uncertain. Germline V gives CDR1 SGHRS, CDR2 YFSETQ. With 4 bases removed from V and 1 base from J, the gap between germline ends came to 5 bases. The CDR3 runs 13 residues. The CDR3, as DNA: TGCGCCAGCAGCCCCGGGAACACCGGGGAGCTGTTTTTT. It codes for CASSPGNTGELFF. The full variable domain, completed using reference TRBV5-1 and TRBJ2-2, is KAGVTQTPRYLIKTRGQQVTLSCSPISGHRSVSWYQQTPGQGLQFLFEYFSETQRNKGNFPGRFSGRQFSNSRSEMNVSTLELGDSALYLCASSPGNTGELFFGEGSRLTVL.

CDR3 loop: CASSPNQGVGTGELFF. In DNA form, the CDR3 reads TGTGCCAGCAGCCCTAATCAGGGGGTGGGAACCGGGGAGCTGTTTTTT. The genes are TRBV5-4 and TRBJ2-2, with TRBD1 matching 7 bases. The CDR3 contains 16 residues. Germline CDR1 is SGHNT and CDR2 is YYREEE (reference sequence). V lost 4 bases and J lost 5; bases outside the gene matches: 11.

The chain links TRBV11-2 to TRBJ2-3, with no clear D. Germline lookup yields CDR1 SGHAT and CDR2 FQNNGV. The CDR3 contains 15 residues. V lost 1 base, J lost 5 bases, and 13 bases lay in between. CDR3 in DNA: TGTGCCAGCAGCTTAGTATCTGGGTTTGGAGATACGCAGTATTTT. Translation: CASSLVSGFGDTQYF. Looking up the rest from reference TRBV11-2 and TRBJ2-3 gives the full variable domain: EAGVAQSPRYKIIEKRQSVAFWCNPISGHATLYWYQQILGQGPKLLIQFQNNGVVDDSQLPKDRFSAERLKGVDSTLKIQPAKLEDSAVYLCASSLVSGFGDTQYFGPGTRLTVL.

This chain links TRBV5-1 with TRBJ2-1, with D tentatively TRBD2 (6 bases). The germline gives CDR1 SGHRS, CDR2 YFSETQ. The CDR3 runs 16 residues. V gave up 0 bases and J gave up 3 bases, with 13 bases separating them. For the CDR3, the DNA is TGCGCCAGCAGCTTGGTAGTTGGACTAAACTACAATGAGCAGTTCTTC. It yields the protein CASSLVVGLNYNEQFF.

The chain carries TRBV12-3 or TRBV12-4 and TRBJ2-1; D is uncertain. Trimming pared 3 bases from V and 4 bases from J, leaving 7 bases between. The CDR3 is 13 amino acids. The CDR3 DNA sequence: TGTGCCAGCAGTTTCCTAGGATACAATGAGCAGTTCTTC. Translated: CASSFLGYNEQFF.

The CDR3 nucleotides read TGTGCCACCAGCAGAGCCCACAGGGGCCATGAGCAGTTCTTC. Amino acid sequence: CATSRAHRGHEQFF. This chain uses TRBV15 with TRBJ2-1; 7 nucleotides agree with TRBD1. CDR1 LNHNV and CDR2 YYDKDF come from the germline V gene (reference sequence). V lost 1 base, J lost 8 bases, and 5 bases stayed unmatched. The CDR3 is 14 residues long. Looking up the rest from reference TRBV15 and TRBJ2-1 gives the full variable domain: DAMVIQNPRYQVTQFGKPVTLSCSQTLNHNVMYWYQQKSSQAPKLLFHYYDKDFNNEADTPDNFQSRRPNTSFCFLDIRSPGLGDTAMYLCATSRAHRGHEQFFGPGTRLTVL.